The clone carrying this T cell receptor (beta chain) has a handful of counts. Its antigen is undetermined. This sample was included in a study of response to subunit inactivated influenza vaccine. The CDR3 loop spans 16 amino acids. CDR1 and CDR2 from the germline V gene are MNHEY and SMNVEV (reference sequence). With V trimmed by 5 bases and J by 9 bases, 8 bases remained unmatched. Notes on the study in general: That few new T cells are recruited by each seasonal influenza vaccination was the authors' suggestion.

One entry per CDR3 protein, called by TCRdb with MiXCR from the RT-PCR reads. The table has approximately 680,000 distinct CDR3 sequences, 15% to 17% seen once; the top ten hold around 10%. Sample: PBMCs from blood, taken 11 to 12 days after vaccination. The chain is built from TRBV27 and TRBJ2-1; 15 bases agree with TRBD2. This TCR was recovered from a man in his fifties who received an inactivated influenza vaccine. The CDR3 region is CASSPKGLAGGSEQFF. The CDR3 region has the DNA TGTGCCAGCAGTCCAAAGGGACTAGCGGGAGGAAGTGAGCAGTTCTTC.